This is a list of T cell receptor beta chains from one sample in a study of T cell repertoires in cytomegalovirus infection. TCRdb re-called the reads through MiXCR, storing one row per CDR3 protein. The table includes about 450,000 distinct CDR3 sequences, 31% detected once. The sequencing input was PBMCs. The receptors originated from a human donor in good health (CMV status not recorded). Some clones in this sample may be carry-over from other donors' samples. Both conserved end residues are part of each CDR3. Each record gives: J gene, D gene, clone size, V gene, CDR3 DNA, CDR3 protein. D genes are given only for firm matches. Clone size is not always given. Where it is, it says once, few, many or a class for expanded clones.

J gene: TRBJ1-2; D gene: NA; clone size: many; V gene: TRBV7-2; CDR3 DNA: TGTGCCAGCAGCTTAGTAGTAACTAACTATGGCTACACCTTC; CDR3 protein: CASSLVVTNYGYTF
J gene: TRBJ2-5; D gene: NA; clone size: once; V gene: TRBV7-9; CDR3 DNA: TGTGCCAGCAGACCGTTACAAGAGACCCAGTACTTC; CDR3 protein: CASRPLQETQYF
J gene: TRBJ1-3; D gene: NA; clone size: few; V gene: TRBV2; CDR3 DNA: TGTGCCAGCAGTACGGGACGGAGCTCTGGAAACACCATATATTTT; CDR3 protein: CASSTGRSSGNTIYF
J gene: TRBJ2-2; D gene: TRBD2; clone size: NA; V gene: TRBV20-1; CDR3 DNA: TGCAGTGCTAGCTTCGGGCTAGCGGGGGTATCAGGGGAGCTGTTTTTT; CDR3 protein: CSASFGLAGVSGELFF
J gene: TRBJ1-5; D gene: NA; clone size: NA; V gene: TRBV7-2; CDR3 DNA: TGTGCCAGCAGCTTATATCGGTTGAATCAGCCCCAGCATTTT; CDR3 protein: CASSLYRLNQPQHF
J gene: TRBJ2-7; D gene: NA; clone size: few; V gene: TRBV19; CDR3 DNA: TGTGCCAGTAGTACTTCCTTGGACAGTCCCTACGAGCAGTACTTC; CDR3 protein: CASSTSLDSPYEQYF
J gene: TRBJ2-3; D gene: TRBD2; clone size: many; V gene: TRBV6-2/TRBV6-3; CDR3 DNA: TGTGCCAGCAGACTCCCGGGGGGGCGGTATACGCAGTATTTT; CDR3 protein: CASRLPGGRYTQYF
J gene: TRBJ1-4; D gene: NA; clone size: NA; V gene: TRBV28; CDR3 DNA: TGTGCCAGCAGCCGTCCGGGACGAAATGAAAAACTGTTTTTT; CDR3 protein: CASSRPGRNEKLFF
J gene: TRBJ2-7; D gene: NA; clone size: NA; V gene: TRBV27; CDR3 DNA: TGTGCCAGCAGTTTCCAGGCGGGGACAGCCTACGAGCAGTACTTC; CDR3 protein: CASSFQAGTAYEQYF
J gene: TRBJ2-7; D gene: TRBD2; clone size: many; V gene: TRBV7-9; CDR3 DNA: TGTGCCAGCAGTTATACTAGCGGGGGGACCTCCTACGAGCAGTACTTC; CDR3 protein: CASSYTSGGTSYEQYF
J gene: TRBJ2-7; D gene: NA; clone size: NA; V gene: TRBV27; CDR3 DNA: TGTGCCAGCAGTTCCCCGGACGCCAGGCGGGAGCAGTACTTC; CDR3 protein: CASSSPDARREQYF
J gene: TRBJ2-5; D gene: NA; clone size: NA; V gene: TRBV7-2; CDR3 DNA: TGTGCCAGCAGCATGACTCGCGGGGGCACCCAAGAGACCAAGTACTTC; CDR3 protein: CASSMTRGGTQETKYF
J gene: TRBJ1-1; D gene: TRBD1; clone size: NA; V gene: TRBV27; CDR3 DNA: TGTGCCCGCAGGTACGACAGGGATGGCACTGAAGCTTTCTTT; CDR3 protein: CARRYDRDGTEAFF
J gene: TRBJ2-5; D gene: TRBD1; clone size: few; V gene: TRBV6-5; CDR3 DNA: TGTGCCAGCAGTTTACAGGGGGCGCTTGGAGAGACCCAGTACTTC; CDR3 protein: CASSLQGALGETQYF
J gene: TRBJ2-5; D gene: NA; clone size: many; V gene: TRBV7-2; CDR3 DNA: TGTGCCAGCAGCTCGATGCCTGGGGAGACCCAGTACTTC; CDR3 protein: CASSSMPGETQYF
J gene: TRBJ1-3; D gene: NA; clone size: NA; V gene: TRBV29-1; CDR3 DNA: TGCAGCGGCGCCACCTCTGGAAACACCATATATTTT; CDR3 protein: CSGATSGNTIYF
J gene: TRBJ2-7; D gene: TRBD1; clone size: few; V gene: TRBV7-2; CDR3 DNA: TGTGCCAGCAGCTTAGATGGACAGGGGCGTTACGAGCAGTACTTC; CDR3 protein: CASSLDGQGRYEQYF
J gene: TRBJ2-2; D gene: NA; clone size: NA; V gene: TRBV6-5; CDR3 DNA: TGTGCCAGCAGTTACCGGACAGCAAACACCGGGGAGCTGTTTTTT; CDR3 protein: CASSYRTANTGELFF
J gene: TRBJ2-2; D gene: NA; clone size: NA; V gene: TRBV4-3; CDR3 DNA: TGCGCCAGCAGCCAAGCGTTTCCGAACACCGGGGAGCTGTTTTTT; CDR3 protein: CASSQAFPNTGELFF
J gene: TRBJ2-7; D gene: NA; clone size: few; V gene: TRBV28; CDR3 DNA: TGTGCCAGCAGTCCTCAGGGGGGGTCCTCACCCTCCTACGAGCAGTACTTC; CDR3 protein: CASSPQGGSSPSYEQYF
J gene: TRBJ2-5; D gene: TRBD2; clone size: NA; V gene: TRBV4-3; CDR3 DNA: TGCGCCAGCAGCCAGACCATAGCGGGGGCCACGGGGGAGACCCAGTACTTC; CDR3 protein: CASSQTIAGATGETQYF
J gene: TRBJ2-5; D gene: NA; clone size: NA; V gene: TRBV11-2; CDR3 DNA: TGTGCCAGCAGCTTAGGGGCTGGATTCGAGACCCAGTACTTC; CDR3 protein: CASSLGAGFETQYF
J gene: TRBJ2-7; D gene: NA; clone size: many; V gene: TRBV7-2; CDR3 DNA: TGTGCCAGCAGCCCCGAGGGGGGCCCCTACGAGCAGTACTTC; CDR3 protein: CASSPEGGPYEQYF
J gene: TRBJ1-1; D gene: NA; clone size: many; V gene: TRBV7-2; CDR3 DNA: TGTGCCAGCAGCGAAATCCCGGAGAGTGAAGCTTTCTTT; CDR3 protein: CASSEIPESEAFF
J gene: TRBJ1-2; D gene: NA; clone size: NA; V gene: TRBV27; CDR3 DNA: TGTGCCAGCAGTTTAAGTGGACTTGGTGGCTACACCTTC; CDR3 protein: CASSLSGLGGYTF
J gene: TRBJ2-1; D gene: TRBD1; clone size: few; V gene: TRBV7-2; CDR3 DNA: TGTGCCAGCAGCTCCAACCCGACAGGGGGCATGTATGAGCAGTTCTTC; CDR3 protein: CASSSNPTGGMYEQFF
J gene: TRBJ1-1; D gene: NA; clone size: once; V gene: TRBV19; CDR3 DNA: TGTGCCAGTAGTATATCAGGTTCCACTGAAGCTTTCTTT; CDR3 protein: CASSISGSTEAFF
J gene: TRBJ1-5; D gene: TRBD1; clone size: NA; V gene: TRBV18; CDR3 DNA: TGTGCCAGCTCAGGACAGGGAAACAATCAGCCCCAGCATTTT; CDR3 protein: CASSGQGNNQPQHF
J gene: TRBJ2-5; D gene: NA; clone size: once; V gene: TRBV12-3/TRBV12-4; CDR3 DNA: TGTGCCAGCAGCCCACCTGGGAAAGGGGTCCGCGGCGAGACCCAGTACTTC; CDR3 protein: CASSPPGKGVRGETQYF
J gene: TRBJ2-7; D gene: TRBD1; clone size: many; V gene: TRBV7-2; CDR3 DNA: TGTGCCAGCAGCTTATACACGGGACAGGGTTTCTCCTACGAGCAGTACTTC; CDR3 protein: CASSLYTGQGFSYEQYF
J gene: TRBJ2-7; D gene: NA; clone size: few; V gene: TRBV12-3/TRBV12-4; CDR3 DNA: TGTGCCAGCCTCCGGGACGGCTCCTACGAGCAGTACTTC; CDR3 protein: CASLRDGSYEQYF
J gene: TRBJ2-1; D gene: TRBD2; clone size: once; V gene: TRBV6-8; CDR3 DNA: TGTGCCAGCAGTTACTCGAGCGGGACTAGCGGGATTAATGAGCAGTTCTTC; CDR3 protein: CASSYSSGTSGINEQFF
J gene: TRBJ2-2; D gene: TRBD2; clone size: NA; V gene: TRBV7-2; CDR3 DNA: TGTTCCAGCAGCGGATCGGGACTAGCTGGGATGTACACCGGGGAGCTGTTTTTT; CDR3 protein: CSSSGSGLAGMYTGELFF
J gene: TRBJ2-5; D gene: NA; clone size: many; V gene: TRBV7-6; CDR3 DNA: TGTGCCAGCAGCTTAGAAAGGATAGACCGCCTCCAAGAGACCCAGTACTTC; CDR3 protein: CASSLERIDRLQETQYF
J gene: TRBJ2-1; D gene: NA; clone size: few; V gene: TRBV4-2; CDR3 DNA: TGTGCCAGCAGCCAAGGTGGGGGGCGCACCTACAATGAGCAGTTCTTC; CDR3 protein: CASSQGGGRTYNEQFF
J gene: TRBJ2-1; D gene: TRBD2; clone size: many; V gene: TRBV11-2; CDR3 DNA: TGTGCCAGCAGCTTAGTTCGGGGGGGCACGTACAATGAGCAGTTCTTC; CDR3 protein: CASSLVRGGTYNEQFF
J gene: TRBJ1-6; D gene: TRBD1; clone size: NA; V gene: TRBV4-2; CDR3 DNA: TGTGCCAGCAGCCAAGAGGAGACAGGGAATTCACCCCTCCACTTT; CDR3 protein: CASSQEETGNSPLHF
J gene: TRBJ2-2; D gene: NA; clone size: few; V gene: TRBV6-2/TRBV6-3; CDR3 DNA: TGTGCCAGCACCTCCCGGGGAAAATCGAACACCGGGGAGCTGTTTTTT; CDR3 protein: CASTSRGKSNTGELFF
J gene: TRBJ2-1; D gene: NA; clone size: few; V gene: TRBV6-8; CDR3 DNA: TGTGCCAGCACCGCGCTAGCCTACGCTCCACAGAATGAGCAGTTCTTC; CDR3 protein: CASTALAYAPQNEQFF
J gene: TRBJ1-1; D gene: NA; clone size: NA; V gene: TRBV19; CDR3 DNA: TGTGCCAGTAGTATTTCAGGGACTGTGAACACTGAAGCTTTCTTT; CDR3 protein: CASSISGTVNTEAFF
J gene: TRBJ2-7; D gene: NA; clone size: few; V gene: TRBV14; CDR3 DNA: TGTGCCAGCAGCCAAGACCCGACCGGGACCCCGTTTCTTTATCTCCAGCAGTACTTC; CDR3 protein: CASSQDPTGTPFLYLQQYF
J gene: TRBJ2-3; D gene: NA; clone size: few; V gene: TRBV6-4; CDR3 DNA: TGTGCCAGCAGTGACAAAGGGGGCACAGATACGCAGTATTTT; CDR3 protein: CASSDKGGTDTQYF
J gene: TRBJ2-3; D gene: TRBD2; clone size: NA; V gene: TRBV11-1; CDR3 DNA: TGTGCCAGCAGCCCCACTAGCGGGGTGGCAAGAGATACGCAGTATTTT; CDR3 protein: CASSPTSGVARDTQYF
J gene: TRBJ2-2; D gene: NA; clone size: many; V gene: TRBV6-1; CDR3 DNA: TGTGCCAGCAGGGTCGACTCCGCCGGGGAGCTGTTTTTT; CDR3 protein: CASRVDSAGELFF
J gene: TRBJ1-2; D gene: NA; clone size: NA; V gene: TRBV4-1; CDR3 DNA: TGCGCCAGCAGCCAAGAACCCAGTGTGCTTAGCTATGGCTACACCTTC; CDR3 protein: CASSQEPSVLSYGYTF
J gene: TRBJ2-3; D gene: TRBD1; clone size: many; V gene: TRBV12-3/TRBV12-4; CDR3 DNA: TGTGCCAGCAGAGCCCAGGGACAGGGGCCCACAGATACGCAGTATTTT; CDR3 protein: CASRAQGQGPTDTQYF
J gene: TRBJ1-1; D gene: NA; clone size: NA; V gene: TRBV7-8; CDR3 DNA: TGTGCCAGCAGCTCGCGTCCCGGGACATGGTTGAACACTGAAGCTTTCTTT; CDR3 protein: CASSSRPGTWLNTEAFF
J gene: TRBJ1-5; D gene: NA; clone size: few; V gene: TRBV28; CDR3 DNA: TGTGCCAGCAGTTTACCCCCCCGCGCCCGACAGTATAGCAATCAGCCCCAGCATTTT; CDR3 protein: CASSLPPRARQYSNQPQHF
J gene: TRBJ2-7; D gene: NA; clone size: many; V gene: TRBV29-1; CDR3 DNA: TGCAGCGTCACATCGAGCTCCTACGAGCAGTACTTC; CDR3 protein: CSVTSSSYEQYF
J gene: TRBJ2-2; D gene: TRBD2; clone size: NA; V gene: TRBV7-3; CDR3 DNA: TGTGCCAGCAGCTTATCACCGGGGACTAGACCAGGCGGGGAGCTGTTTTTT; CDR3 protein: CASSLSPGTRPGGELFF
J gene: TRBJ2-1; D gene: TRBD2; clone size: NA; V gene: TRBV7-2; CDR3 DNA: TGTGCAAGCAGCAGGAAGACTAGCGTGGCCTGGGATGAGCAGTTCTTC; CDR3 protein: CASSRKTSVAWDEQFF
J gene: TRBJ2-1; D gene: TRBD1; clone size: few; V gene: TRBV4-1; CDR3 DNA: TGCGCCAGCAGCCAGGGGGACAGGGCCTACAATGAGCAGTTCTTC; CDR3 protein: CASSQGDRAYNEQFF
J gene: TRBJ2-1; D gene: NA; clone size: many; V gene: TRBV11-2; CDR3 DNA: TGTGCCAGCAGCTTAGATGGGGGGCTAGGAAATGAGCAGTTCTTC; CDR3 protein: CASSLDGGLGNEQFF